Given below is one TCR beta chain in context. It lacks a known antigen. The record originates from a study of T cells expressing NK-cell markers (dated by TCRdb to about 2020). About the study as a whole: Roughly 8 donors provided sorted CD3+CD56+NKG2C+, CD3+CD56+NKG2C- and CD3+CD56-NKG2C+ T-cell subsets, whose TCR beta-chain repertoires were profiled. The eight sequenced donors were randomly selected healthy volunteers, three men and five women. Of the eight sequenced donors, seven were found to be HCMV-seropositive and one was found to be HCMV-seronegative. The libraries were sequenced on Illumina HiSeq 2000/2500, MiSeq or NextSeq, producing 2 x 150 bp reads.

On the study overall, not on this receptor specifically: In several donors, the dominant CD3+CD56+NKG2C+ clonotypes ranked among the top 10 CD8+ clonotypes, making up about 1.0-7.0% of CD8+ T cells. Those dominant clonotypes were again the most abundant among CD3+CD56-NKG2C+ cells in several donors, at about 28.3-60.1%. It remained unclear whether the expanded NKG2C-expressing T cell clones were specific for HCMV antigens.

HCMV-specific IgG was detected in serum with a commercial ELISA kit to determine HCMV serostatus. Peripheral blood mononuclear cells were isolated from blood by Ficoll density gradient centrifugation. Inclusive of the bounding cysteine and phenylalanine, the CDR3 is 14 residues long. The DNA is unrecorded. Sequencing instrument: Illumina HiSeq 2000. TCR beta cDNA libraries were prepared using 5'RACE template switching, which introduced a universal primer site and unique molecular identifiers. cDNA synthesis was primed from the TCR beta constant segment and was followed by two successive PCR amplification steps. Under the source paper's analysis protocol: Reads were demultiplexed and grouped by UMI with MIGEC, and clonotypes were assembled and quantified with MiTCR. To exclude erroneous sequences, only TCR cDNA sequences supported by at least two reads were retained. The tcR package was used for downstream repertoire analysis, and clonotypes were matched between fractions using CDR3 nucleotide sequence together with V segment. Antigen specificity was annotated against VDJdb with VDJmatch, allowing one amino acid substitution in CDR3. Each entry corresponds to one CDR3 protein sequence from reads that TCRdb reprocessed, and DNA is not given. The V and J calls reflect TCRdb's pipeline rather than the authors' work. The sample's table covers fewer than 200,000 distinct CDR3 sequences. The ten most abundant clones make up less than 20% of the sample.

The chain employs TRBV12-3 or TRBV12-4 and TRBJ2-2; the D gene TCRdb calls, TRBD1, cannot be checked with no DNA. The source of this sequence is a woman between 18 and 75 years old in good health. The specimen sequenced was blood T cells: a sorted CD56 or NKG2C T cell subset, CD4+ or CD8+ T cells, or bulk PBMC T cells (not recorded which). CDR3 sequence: CASAGQGNTGELFF.